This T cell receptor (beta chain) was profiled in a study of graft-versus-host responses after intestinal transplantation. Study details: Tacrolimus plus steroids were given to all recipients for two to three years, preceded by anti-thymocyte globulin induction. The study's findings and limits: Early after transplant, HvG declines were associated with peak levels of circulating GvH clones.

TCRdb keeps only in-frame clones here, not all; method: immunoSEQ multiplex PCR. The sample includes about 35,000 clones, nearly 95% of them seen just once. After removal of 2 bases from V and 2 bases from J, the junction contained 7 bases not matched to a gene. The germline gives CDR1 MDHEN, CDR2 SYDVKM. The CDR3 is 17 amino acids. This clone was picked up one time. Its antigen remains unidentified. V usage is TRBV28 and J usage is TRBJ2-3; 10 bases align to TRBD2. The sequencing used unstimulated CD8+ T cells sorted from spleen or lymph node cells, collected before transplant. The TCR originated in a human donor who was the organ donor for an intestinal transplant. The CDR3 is CASSLGTSGAITDTQYF. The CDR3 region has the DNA TGTGCCAGCAGTTTAGGTACTAGCGGGGCCATCACAGATACGCAGTATTTT.